Each of the 15 T cell receptor beta chains below was sequenced from the same sample in a study of graft-versus-host responses after intestinal transplantation (dated by TCRdb to the early 2020s). The library was generated by the immunoSEQ multiplex PCR assay. TCRdb stores this immuneACCESS table with in-frame sequences only. Part of the clones is absent; in the studies checked, under half of the shortfall reflects unresolved V genes, and no reason is known for the rest. The sample includes about 84,000 clones, with around 90% observed a single time. The ten largest clones take up 0.3% to 0.35% of the sample. The time point label on this specimen signifies: cells obtained before transplantation from donor or recipient. No antigen has been identified for these receptors. The specimen comprised unstimulated CD4+ T cells sorted from spleen or lymph node cells, sampled before transplant. The source of these receptors is a human donor who was the organ donor for an intestinal transplant.

This clone was counted once. This chain joins TRBV27 and TRBJ2-3; 9 bases match TRBD2. Germline-derived CDR1 and CDR2 are MNHEY and SMNVEV (reference sequence). V lost 5 bases and J lost 2; bases outside the gene matches: 8. There are 16 residues in the CDR3. The CDR3 sequence: CASSTVAGAYTDTQYF. The CDR3 DNA reads as TGTGCCAGCAGTACCGTAGCGGGAGCGTACACAGATACGCAGTATTTT.

The chain carries TRBV6-1 and TRBJ2-4; 9 nucleotides line up with TRBD1. CDR3 size: 13 residues. The V gene end was trimmed by 7 bases and the J gene end by 9 bases; junction bases not matched to a gene: 7. The germline V gene encodes CDR1 MNHNS and CDR2 SASEGT. The CDR3 DNA is TGTGCCAGCATTGACAGGGGGAGGAGCATTCAGTACTTC. Its translation is CASIDRGRSIQYF.

V gene TRBV5-1 combines with J gene TRBJ1-1; 7 nucleotides match TRBD1. V shed 4 bases and J 1 base; nucleotides not matched to a gene: 7. The CDR3 has 15 amino acids. The germline V gene encodes CDR1 SGHRS and CDR2 YFSETQ. CDR3 residues: CASSQTDRPNTEAFF. CDR3 coding DNA: TGCGCCAGCAGCCAAACGGACAGGCCGAACACTGAAGCTTTCTTT.

The chain combines TRBV10-3 with TRBJ2-5; 8 bases agree with TRBD2. With 6 bases clipped from V and 5 bases from J, the junction kept 8 bases outside the gene matches. CDR1 and CDR2 (germline): ENHRY, SYGVKD. The CDR3 covers 14 residues. Here the CDR3 DNA reads TGTGCCATCAGGGCGGGGGGCCCGGGGGAGACCCAGTACTTC. Protein: CAIRAGGPGETQYF.

The chain joins TRBV15 to TRBJ1-5, with 7 bases matching TRBD1. Germline CDR1 LNHNV, CDR2 YYDKDF (reference sequence). This CDR3 is built from 16 residues. Losses at the gene ends were 0 bases for V and 6 bases for J; bases not matched to a gene: 8. CDR3: CATSRDLTGLGQPQHF. The CDR3, as DNA: TGTGCCACCAGCAGAGATCTGACAGGGTTGGGTCAGCCCCAGCATTTT.

V and J are TRBV7-8 and TRBJ2-7; the D is unclear. The V gene lost 3 bases and the J gene lost 2 bases, with 8 bases spanning the gap. The CDR3 spans 13 residues. Germline loops: CDR1 SGHVS, CDR2 FQNEAQ. CDR3 protein: CASSLALPYEQYF. The CDR3 coding sequence is TGTGCCAGCAGCTTGGCTCTTCCCTACGAGCAGTACTTC.

This chain connects TRBV30 to TRBJ2-7; 11 nucleotides agree with TRBD1. In germline, CDR1 is GTSNPN, CDR2 SVGIG (reference sequence). The CDR3 has 14 residues. V lost 7 bases to trimming and J lost 2 bases; unmatched junction nucleotides: 7. This CDR3 reads CASRDRGLTYEQYF. CDR3 nucleotides: TGTGCCTCCCGGGACAGGGGGTTAACCTACGAGCAGTACTTC. The full variable domain, completed using reference TRBV30 and TRBJ2-7, is SQTIHQWPATLVQPVGSPLSLECTVEGTSNPNLYWYRQAAGRGLQLLFYSVGIGQISSEVPQNLSASRPQDRQFILSSKKLLLSDSGFYLCASRDRGLTYEQYFGPGTRLTVT.

The chain has TRBV27 and TRBJ1-4; D is ambiguous. The CDR3 sequence is 18 residues long. From germline, CDR1 is MNHEY and CDR2 SMNVEV (reference sequence). Trimming shortened V by 5 bases and J by 0 bases, and 19 bases separated the two germline ends. The CDR3 DNA follows: TGTGCCAGCAGTCCCTGGCGCCTCCACGGGTCAACTAATGAAAAACTGTTTTTT. Translated, it gives CASSPWRLHGSTNEKLFF.

This clone was picked up one time. CDR3 in amino acids: CASSLWLAGYEQYF. CDR3 nucleotides: TGCGCCAGCAGCTTATGGTTAGCGGGGTACGAGCAGTACTTC. V and J are TRBV5-1 and TRBJ2-5; 8 bases are shared with TRBD2. The J call may be mistaken, given a closer DNA end match to TRBJ2-7. The CDR3 is 14 amino acids. Germline V gives CDR1 SGHRS, CDR2 YFSETQ.

This chain uses TRBV28 with TRBJ1-5; TRBD1 matches 8 bases. V was clipped by 6 bases and J by 2 bases; unmatched bases: 6. The CDR3 runs to 15 residues. Germline V CDR1 and CDR2: MDHEN, SYDVKM. The CDR3 region has the DNA TGTGCCAGCAGACTTGACAGGGGTGGCAATCAGCCCCAGCATTTT. It translates to CASRLDRGGNQPQHF.

The chain employs TRBV6-6 and TRBJ2-4; 7 nucleotides line up with TRBD2. With 6 bases clipped from V and 15 bases from J, the junction kept 11 bases outside the gene matches. The CDR3 is made up of 12 amino acids. Germline CDR1 is MNHNY and CDR2 is SVGAGI (reference sequence). CDR3 region: CASSKPGLMWYF. The CDR3 DNA reads TGTGCCAGCAGCAAACCGGGACTAATGTGGTACTTC.

This clone was detected only a few times. V gene TRBV19 combines with J gene TRBJ2-2; 9 nucleotides agree with TRBD2. With V trimmed by 7 bases and J by 4 bases, 10 bases remained unmatched. Looked up from germline, CDR1 is LNHDA and CDR2 is SQIVND (reference sequence). The CDR3 is made up of 16 amino acids. In nucleotides, the CDR3 is TGTGCCAGTACCAAATTGTCTAGCGGGGCCACCGGGGAGCTGTTTTTT. Residues: CASTKLSSGATGELFF.

This clone has just one count. The J gene is TRBJ2-5, the V gene TRBV19; a possible D gene is TRBD2 (6 bases). The germline V and J ends were trimmed by 4 bases and 2 bases, with 14 bases remaining between them. Germline V gene sequence: CDR1 LNHDA, CDR2 SQIVND (reference sequence). This CDR3 is 15 amino acids long. CDR3 residues: CASSTGGRGQETQYF. CDR3 DNA: TGTGCCAGTAGTACCGGGGGTCGCGGGCAAGAGACCCAGTACTTC.

The J gene is TRBJ1-6, the V gene TRBV6-1; perhaps TRBD1 as D (5 bases). CDR3 length: 14 amino acids. V was trimmed by 4 bases and J by 9 bases, leaving 13 bases between them. Germline CDR1 and CDR2: MNHNS and SASEGT. The CDR3, as DNA: TGTGCCAGCAGTGTGTTTCAGGGAAGTTCACCCCTCCACTTT. Amino acids: CASSVFQGSSPLHF.

This chain links TRBV2 with TRBJ1-2; 9 nucleotides align to TRBD1. Trimming cost V 4 bases and J 4 bases; bases outside gene matches: 4. Germline CDR1 and CDR2: SNHLY and FYNNEI. The CDR3 runs 14 residues. CDR3 sequence: CASSVQTGGYGYTF. As DNA, the CDR3 is TGTGCCAGCAGTGTCCAGACAGGGGGCTATGGCTACACCTTC.